The 11 T cell receptor beta chains given below trace back to one sample, sequenced in a study of blood T cells in healthy people across ages. Together with a sample-barcoded 5' primer, a J-beta primer mix was included in a second PCR lasting roughly 6 to 12 cycles. One entry per CDR3 protein results from TCRdb running MiXCR on the 5' RACE reads. The sample consists of 1 million to 1.2 million distinct CDR3 sequences, approximately 38% of them appearing once. Sequenced sample: blood. The receptors were sampled from a man aged 18 to 29 in good health.

In its sample, this clonotype was seen a few times. The chain's CDR3 is CASSNVLGGRTEAFF. In nucleotides, the CDR3 is TGCGCCAGCAGCAACGTCTTGGGGGGGCGAACTGAAGCTTTCTTT. The chain carries TRBV5-1 and TRBJ1-1; D is perhaps TRBD1 (6 bases). The V end lost 4 bases, the J end lost 5 bases, and 18 bases lay between the germline ends. The germline V gene encodes CDR1 SGHRS and CDR2 YFSETQ. The CDR3 covers 15 residues.

The chain uses TRBV20-1 and TRBJ1-2; D is unresolved. The CDR3 runs to 11 residues. The germline CDR1 and CDR2 sequences are DFQATT and SNEGSKA (reference sequence). V was shortened by 4 bases and J by 2 bases, with 5 bases between the two germline ends. CDR3 sequence (DNA): TGCAGTGCTATCCCAAACTATGGCTACACCTTC. Its translation: CSAIPNYGYTF.

This clonotype was recorded many times. The rearrangement uses TRBV2 and TRBJ1-4, with 9 bases matching TRBD1. The CDR3 covers 13 residues. V was pared by 5 bases and J by 12 bases, with 7 bases of the junction left unmatched. The germline V gene encodes CDR1 SNHLY and CDR2 FYNNEI. This chain's CDR3 is CASSWDRDRQLFF. As DNA, the CDR3 is TGTGCCAGCAGTTGGGACAGGGATCGGCAACTGTTTTTT.

This clonotype occurred many times. V usage is TRBV7-8 and J usage is TRBJ2-7; D perhaps matches TRBD2 (5 bases). CDR1 and CDR2 from the germline V gene are SGHVS and FQNEAQ. The CDR3 is 14 amino acids. Trimming cost V 2 bases and J 1 base, with 9 bases left between them. This chain's CDR3 is CASSLSLASYEQYF. CDR3 nucleotides: TGTGCCAGCAGCTTATCCCTAGCATCCTACGAGCAGTACTTC.

Details on this clonotype: Given a much more abundant clone one base away, this may be a read error. This chain links TRBV4-3 with TRBJ2-5; D tentatively fits TRBD1 or TRBD2 (5 bases each). The length of the CDR3 is 15 residues. Trimming cost V 4 bases and J 11 bases, with 23 bases left between them. Germline V CDR1 and CDR2: LGHNA, YSLEER. CDR3 residues: CASSPQPGTYNEQYF. Here the CDR3 DNA reads TGCGCCAGCAGCCCCCAACCAGGGACCTACAATGAGCAGTACTTC.

This clonotype was observed a handful of times. V is TRBV10-3 and J is TRBJ1-1; D possibly corresponds to TRBD1 (5 bases). The ends were cut back, 6 bases at V and 2 bases at J, with 13 bases in the middle. Germline V gene lookup returns CDR1 ENHRY and CDR2 SYGVKD. CDR3 length: 14 residues. CDR3 loop: CAISNRDRNTEAFF. CDR3 sequence (DNA): TGTGCCATCAGCAACCGGGACCGTAACACTGAAGCTTTCTTT.

Points on this clonotype: One end of the junction fails to match germline, which may point to a read error. V usage is TRBV6-6 and J usage is TRBJ2-3, with TRBD2 matching 10 bases. The CDR3 covers 16 residues. Germline V CDR1 and CDR2: MNHNY, SVGAGI (reference sequence). CDR3 sequence: CACSWPAGGRGDTRYF. The CDR3 nucleotides are TGTGCCTGCAGTTGGCCAGCGGGGGGGCGGGGAGATACGCGGTATTTT.

The chain couples TRBV29-1 to TRBJ1-2, with TRBD1 as a possible D gene (6 bases). CDR3 length equals 13 residues. Per germline, CDR1 SQVTM and CDR2 ANQGSEA. Trimming removed 7 bases at V and 0 bases at J, with 12 bases between. CDR3: CSAPDSTNYGYTF. The CDR3 DNA follows: TGCAGCGCTCCGGACAGTACTAACTATGGCTACACCTTC.

The chain is built from TRBV4-3 and TRBJ2-5, with D perhaps assigned TRBD1 or TRBD2 (5 bases each). The J call may be faulty, since TRBJ2-7 better matches the DNA end. The CDR3 totals 14 residues. Germline values: CDR1 LGHNA, CDR2 YSLEER. CDR3 nucleotides: TGCGCCAGCAGCCAAGACCGGGACCCTCTCGAGCAGTACTTC. Protein: CASSQDRDPLEQYF.

CDR3 DNA sequence: TGCAGTGCTCCCGGGACTAGGGAGACCCAGTACTTC. Translating gives CSAPGTRETQYF. The J gene is TRBJ2-5, the V gene TRBV20-1; 8 bases line up with TRBD2. V lost 5 bases and J lost 5; bases outside the gene matches: 4. Germline-derived CDR1 and CDR2 are DFQATT and SNEGSKA (reference sequence). The CDR3 is 12 residues long.

The gene calls are TRBV20-1 and TRBJ2-7; 7 nucleotides align to TRBD1. Germline V CDR1 and CDR2: DFQATT, SNEGSKA (reference sequence). The CDR3 totals 12 residues. V was clipped by 1 base and J by 4 bases; unmatched bases: 1. The CDR3 reads CSARGGQYEQYF. The DNA of the CDR3 is TGCAGTGCTAGAGGGGGACAGTACGAGCAGTACTTC.